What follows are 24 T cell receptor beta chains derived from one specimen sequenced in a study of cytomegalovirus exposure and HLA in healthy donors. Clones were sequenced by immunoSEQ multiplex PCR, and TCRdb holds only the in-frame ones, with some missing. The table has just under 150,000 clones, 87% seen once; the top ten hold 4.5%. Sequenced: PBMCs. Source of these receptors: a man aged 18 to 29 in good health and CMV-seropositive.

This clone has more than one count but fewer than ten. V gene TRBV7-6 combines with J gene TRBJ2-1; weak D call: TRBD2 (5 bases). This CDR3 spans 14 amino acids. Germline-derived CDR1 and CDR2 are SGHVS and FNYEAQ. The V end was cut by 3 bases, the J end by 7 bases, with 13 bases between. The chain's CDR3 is CASSLAGERNEQFF. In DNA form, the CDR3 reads TGTGCCAGCAGCTTGGCTGGGGAGAGGAATGAGCAGTTCTTC.

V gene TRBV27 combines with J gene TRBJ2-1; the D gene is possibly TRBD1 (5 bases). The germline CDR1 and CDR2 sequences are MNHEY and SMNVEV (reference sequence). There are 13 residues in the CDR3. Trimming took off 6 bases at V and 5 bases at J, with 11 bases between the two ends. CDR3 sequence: CASSSTGDNEQFF. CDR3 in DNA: TGTGCCAGCAGCAGTACAGGAGACAATGAGCAGTTCTTC.

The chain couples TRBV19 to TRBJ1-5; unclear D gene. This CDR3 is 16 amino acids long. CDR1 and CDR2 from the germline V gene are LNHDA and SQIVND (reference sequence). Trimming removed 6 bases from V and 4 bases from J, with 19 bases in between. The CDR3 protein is CASSTAGGEWNQPQHF. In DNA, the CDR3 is TGTGCCAGTAGCACCGCGGGCGGGGAGTGGAATCAGCCCCAGCATTTT. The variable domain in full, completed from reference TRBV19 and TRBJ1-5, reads DGGITQSPKYLFRKEGQNVTLSCEQNLNHDAMYWYRQDPGQGLRLIYYSQIVNDFQKGDIAEGYSVSREKKESFPLTVTSAQKNPTAFYLCASSTAGGEWNQPQHFGDGTRLSIL.

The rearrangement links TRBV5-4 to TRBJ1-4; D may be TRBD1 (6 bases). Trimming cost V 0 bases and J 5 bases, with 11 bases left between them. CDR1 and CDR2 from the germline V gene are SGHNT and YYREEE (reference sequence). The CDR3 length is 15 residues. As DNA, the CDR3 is TGTGCCAGCAGCTTGGGGACAGCATACAATGAAAAACTGTTTTTT. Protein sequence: CASSLGTAYNEKLFF.

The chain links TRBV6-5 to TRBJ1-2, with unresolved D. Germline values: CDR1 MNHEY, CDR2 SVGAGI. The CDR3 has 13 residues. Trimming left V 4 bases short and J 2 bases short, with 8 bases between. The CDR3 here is CASSSLQNYGYTF. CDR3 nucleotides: TGTGCCAGCAGTTCCTTACAGAACTATGGCTACACCTTC.

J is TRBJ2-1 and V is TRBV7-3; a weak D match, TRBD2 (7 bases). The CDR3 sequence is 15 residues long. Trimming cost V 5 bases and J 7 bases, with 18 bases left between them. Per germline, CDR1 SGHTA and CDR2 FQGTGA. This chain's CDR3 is CASSPAGAPQNEQFF. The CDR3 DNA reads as TGTGCCAGCAGCCCCGCGGGGGCTCCTCAGAATGAGCAGTTCTTC.

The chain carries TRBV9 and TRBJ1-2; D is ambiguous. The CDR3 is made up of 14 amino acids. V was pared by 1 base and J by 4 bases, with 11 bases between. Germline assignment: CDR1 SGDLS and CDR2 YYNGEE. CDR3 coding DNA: TGTGCCAGCAGCGTAAAGTCGGAGGGCTATGGCTACACCTTC. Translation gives CASSVKSEGYGYTF.

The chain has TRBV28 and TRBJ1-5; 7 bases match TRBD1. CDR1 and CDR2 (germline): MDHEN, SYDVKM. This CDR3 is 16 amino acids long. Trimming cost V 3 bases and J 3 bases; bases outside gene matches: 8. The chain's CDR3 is CASSFSGGGYNQPQHF. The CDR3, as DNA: TGTGCCAGCAGTTTCTCCGGAGGGGGCTACAATCAGCCCCAGCATTTT.

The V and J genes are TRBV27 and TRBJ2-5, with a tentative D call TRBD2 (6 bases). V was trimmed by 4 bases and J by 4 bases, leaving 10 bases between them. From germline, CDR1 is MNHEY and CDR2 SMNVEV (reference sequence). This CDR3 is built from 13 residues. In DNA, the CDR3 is TGTGCCAGCAGTTGGGGGACTTTAGAGACCCAGTACTTC. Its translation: CASSWGTLETQYF.

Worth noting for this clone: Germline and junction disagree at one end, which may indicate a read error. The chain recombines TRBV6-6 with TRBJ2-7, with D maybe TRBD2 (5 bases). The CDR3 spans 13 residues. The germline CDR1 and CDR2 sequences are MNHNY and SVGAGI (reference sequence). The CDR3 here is CASSYSGINERYF. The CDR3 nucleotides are TGTGCCAGCAGTTACTCCGGGATCAACGAGCGGTACTTC.

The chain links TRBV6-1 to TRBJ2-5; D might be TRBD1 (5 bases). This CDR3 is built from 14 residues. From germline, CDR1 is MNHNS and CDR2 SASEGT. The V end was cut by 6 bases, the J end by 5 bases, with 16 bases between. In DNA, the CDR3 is TGTGCCAGCAGAGAGGACACCCTGAGGGAGACCCAGTACTTC. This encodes CASREDTLRETQYF.

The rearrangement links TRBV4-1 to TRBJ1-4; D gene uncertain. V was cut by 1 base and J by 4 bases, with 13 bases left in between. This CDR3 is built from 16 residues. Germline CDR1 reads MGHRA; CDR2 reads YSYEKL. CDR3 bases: TGCGCCAGCAGCCAAGTTCCCCAGGCCATTAATGAAAAACTGTTTTTT. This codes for CASSQVPQAINEKLFF.

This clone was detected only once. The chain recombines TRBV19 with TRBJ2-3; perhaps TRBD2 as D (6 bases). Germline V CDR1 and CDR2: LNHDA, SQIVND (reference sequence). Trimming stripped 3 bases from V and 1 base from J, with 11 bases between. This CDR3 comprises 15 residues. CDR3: CASSIFTGGTDTQYF. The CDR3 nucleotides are TGTGCCAGTAGTATTTTCACGGGGGGCACAGATACGCAGTATTTT.

In DNA form, the CDR3 reads TGTGCCAGCAGCTTAAGCCGGGCCTACGAGCAGTACTTC. It codes for CASSLSRAYEQYF. V usage is TRBV11-2 and J usage is TRBJ2-7; D is uncertain. The CDR3 is 13 amino acids. Germline CDR1 is SGHAT and CDR2 is FQNNGV. V was shortened by 2 bases and J by 2 bases, with 7 bases between the two germline ends. The full variable domain, in which reference TRBV11-2 and TRBJ2-7 provide the parts outside the CDR3, is EAGVAQSPRYKIIEKRQSVAFWCNPISGHATLYWYQQILGQGPKLLIQFQNNGVVDDSQLPKDRFSAERLKGVDSTLKIQPAKLEDSAVYLCASSLSRAYEQYFGPGTRLTVT.

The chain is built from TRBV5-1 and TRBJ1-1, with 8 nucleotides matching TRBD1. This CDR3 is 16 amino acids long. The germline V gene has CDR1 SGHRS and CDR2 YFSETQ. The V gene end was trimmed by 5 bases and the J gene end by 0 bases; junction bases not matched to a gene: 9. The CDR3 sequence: CASRRGTGPMNTEAFF. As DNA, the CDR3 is TGCGCCAGCAGACGAGGGACAGGCCCAATGAACACTGAAGCTTTCTTT. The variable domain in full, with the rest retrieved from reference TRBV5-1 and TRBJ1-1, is KAGVTQTPRYLIKTRGQQVTLSCSPISGHRSVSWYQQTPGQGLQFLFEYFSETQRNKGNFPGRFSGRQFSNSRSEMNVSTLELGDSALYLCASRRGTGPMNTEAFFGQGTRLTVV.

The CDR3 DNA reads TGTGCCAGCAGCTCACCGGGACAGGGGTCCAATACGCAGTATTTT. Translated: CASSSPGQGSNTQYF. This chain uses TRBV7-8 with TRBJ2-3; 10 positions agree with TRBD1. The CDR3 extends over 15 amino acids. Looked up from germline, CDR1 is SGHVS and CDR2 is FQNEAQ. The ends lost 4 bases at V and 7 bases at J; junction bases unmatched: 8.

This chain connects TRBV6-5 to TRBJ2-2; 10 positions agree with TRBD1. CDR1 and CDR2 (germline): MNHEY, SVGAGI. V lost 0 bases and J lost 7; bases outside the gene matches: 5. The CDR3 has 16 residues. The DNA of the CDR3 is TGTGCCAGCAGTTACTCGACAGGGGGCTTGCGCGGGGAGCTGTTTTTT. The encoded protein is CASSYSTGGLRGELFF.

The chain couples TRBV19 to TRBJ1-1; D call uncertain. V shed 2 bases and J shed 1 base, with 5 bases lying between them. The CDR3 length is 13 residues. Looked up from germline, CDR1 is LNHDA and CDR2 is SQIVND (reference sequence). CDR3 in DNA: TGTGCCAGTAGTATACAAGCGAACACTGAAGCTTTCTTT. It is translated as CASSIQANTEAFF.

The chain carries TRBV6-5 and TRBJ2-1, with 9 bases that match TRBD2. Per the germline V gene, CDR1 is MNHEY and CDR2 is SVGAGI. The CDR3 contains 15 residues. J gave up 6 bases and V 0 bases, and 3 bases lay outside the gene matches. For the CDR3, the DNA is TGTGCCAGCAGTTACTCCCGGACTAGCGCCAATGAGCAGTTCTTC. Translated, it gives CASSYSRTSANEQFF.

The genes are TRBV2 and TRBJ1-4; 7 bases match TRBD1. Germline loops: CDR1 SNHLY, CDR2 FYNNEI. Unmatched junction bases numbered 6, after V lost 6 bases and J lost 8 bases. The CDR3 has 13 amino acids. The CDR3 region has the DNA TGTGCCAGCAGGACAGGGATTATAGAAAAACTGTTTTTT. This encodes CASRTGIIEKLFF.

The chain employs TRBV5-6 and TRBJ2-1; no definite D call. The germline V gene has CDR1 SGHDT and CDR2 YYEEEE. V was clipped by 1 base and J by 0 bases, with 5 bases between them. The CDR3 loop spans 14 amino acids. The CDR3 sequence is CASSLSFSYNEQFF. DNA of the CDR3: TGTGCCAGCAGCTTGTCGTTCTCCTACAATGAGCAGTTCTTC.

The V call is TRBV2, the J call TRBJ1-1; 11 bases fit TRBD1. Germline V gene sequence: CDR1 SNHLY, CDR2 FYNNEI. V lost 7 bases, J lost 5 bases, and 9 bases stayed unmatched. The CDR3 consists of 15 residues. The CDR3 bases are TGTGCCAGCATCCCAGCAGGGACAGGGGGGACTGAAGCTTTCTTT. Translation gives CASIPAGTGGTEAFF.

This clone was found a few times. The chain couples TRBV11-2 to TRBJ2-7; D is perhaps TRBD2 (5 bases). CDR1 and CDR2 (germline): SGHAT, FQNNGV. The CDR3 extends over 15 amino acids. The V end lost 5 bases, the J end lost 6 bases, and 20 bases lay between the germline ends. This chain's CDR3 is CASSPGWIGVLEQYF. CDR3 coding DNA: TGTGCCAGCAGCCCCGGATGGATCGGGGTCCTCGAGCAGTACTTC. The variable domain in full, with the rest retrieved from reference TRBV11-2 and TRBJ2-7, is EAGVAQSPRYKIIEKRQSVAFWCNPISGHATLYWYQQILGQGPKLLIQFQNNGVVDDSQLPKDRFSAERLKGVDSTLKIQPAKLEDSAVYLCASSPGWIGVLEQYFGPGTRLTVT.

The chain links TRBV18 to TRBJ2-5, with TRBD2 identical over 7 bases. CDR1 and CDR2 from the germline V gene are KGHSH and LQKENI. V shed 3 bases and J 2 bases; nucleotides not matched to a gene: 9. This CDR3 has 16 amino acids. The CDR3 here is CASSPTSGDIQETQYF. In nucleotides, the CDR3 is TGTGCCAGCTCACCCACCAGCGGGGATATACAAGAGACCCAGTACTTC.